This T cell receptor beta chain was captured by sequencing in a study of read filtering for tumor transcriptome and immune sequencing. Turning to the study itself: By R-ISS, stages I, II and III held roughly 8, 15 and 7 patients. DNase treatment preceded whole-transcriptome library preparation.

The library was built from around 380 ng RNA with molecular barcoded adaptors for alpha/delta and beta/gamma chains. Each CDR3 protein gets one entry after TCRdb re-called the reads with MiXCR. The data show around 41,000 distinct CDR3 sequences, approximately 14% seen once. Overall study results and limits: Without single-read clonotypes, shared clonotype proportions correlated more between IR-seq and RNA-seq.

Concerning this clonotype: Its antigen is not identified. One base away lies a much larger clone, so this may be a sequencing read error.

Bone marrow was sampled from every patient at the time of active disease. CDR3 size: 12 residues. Germline CDR1 is MDHEN and CDR2 is SYDVKM. This TCR derives from a donor aged 40 or over with multiple myeloma. The chain joins TRBV28 to TRBJ2-1; D remains unclear. The sample consisted of a population of CD138-negative cells sorted from bone marrow. The DNA of the CDR3 is TGTGCCAGCAGTTTAGTCTACAATGAGCAGTCCTTC. Amino acids: CASSLVYNEQSF.